The 27 T cell receptor beta chains given below trace back to one sample, sequenced in a study of shared clonotypes between healthy human individuals. Only in-frame clones appear in the TCRdb table, and some are missing; sequencing was by immunoSEQ multiplex PCR. The sample records about 980,000 clones, 70% to 85% being singletons. The source material was memory CD4+ T cells sorted from blood. Documented subset: CD45RA-negative fraction. The receptors were sampled from a man aged 18 to 29 in good health.

Concerning this clone: At the DNA level, this CDR3 is encoded by other sequences in the same sample as well. The chain carries TRBV19 and TRBJ1-3; D is uncertain. V lost 6 bases to trimming and J lost 1 base, with 10 bases between them. CDR1 and CDR2 (germline): LNHDA, SQIVND (reference sequence). The CDR3 is made up of 14 amino acids. The CDR3 sequence: CASSPTGSGNTIYF. As DNA, the CDR3 is TGTGCCAGTAGCCCGACTGGTTCTGGAAACACCATATATTTT.

The genes are TRBV5-1 and TRBJ1-1; maybe TRBD1 (5 bases). The V end lost 3 bases, the J end lost 1 base, and 10 bases lay between the germline ends. The CDR3 is 14 amino acids. Looked up from germline, CDR1 is SGHRS and CDR2 is YFSETQ. The CDR3: CASSWTTANTEAFF. The DNA for the CDR3 is TGCGCCAGCAGCTGGACGACAGCGAACACTGAAGCTTTCTTT. The full variable domain, rest sourced from reference TRBV5-1 and TRBJ1-1, is KAGVTQTPRYLIKTRGQQVTLSCSPISGHRSVSWYQQTPGQGLQFLFEYFSETQRNKGNFPGRFSGRQFSNSRSEMNVSTLELGDSALYLCASSWTTANTEAFFGQGTRLTVV.

This clone was recorded once. The J gene is TRBJ2-4, the V gene TRBV18; no clear D gene. The germline V and J ends were trimmed by 3 bases and 3 bases, with 12 bases remaining between them. Germline V lookup: CDR1 KGHSH, CDR2 LQKENI. This CDR3 is 15 amino acids long. The chain's CDR3 is CASSPGSAHKNIQYF. The CDR3 coding sequence is TGTGCCAGCTCACCCGGATCCGCGCACAAAAACATTCAGTACTTC.

This chain uses TRBV10-3 with TRBJ2-1; 11 nucleotides align to TRBD2. Looked up from germline, CDR1 is ENHRY and CDR2 is SYGVKD. After removal of 7 bases from V and 7 bases from J, the junction contained 9 bases not matched to a gene. The CDR3 totals 15 residues. The CDR3 DNA reads as TGTGCCATCAACCCGACTAGCGGGACAGTAAATGAGCAGTTCTTC. This codes for CAINPTSGTVNEQFF.

With respect to this clone: This sample also contains other DNA sequences that code for the same CDR3. The rearrangement joins TRBV7-2 to TRBJ2-7, with 9 bases fitting TRBD2. The junction had 2 bases not matched to a gene; V was cut back by 5 bases and J by 3 bases. The CDR3 contains 13 residues. The V gene's germline CDR1 is SGHTA and CDR2 FQGNSA. CDR3 region: CASSSSGGYEQYF. The CDR3, as DNA: TGTGCCAGCAGCAGTAGCGGGGGCTACGAGCAGTACTTC.

This clone was counted only a few times. The CDR3 region has the DNA TGTGCCAGCTCCGGGACAGCCTCCTACGAGCAGTACTTC. Translation gives CASSGTASYEQYF. The chain employs TRBV28 and TRBJ2-7, with 7 bases lining up with TRBD1. The trim removed 8 bases at V and 0 bases at J, leaving 4 bases unmatched. This CDR3 is built from 13 residues. Per germline, CDR1 MDHEN and CDR2 SYDVKM.

This chain connects TRBV28 to TRBJ1-2; D call uncertain. Germline V gene sequence: CDR1 MDHEN, CDR2 SYDVKM. CDR3 length equals 14 residues. The V gene lost 10 bases and the J gene lost 0 bases, with 15 bases spanning the gap. Here the CDR3 DNA reads TGTGCCACCACCCTGTTTGGGCCTAACTATGGCTACACCTTC. Translation gives CATTLFGPNYGYTF.

The chain has TRBV7-2 and TRBJ2-7; 8 positions agree with TRBD2. The junction had 7 bases not matched to a gene; V was cut back by 3 bases and J by 3 bases. This CDR3 comprises 15 residues. Germline CDR1 and CDR2: SGHTA and FQGNSA. The CDR3 spells CASSLGTSGLYEQYF. The CDR3 DNA sequence: TGTGCCAGCAGCTTGGGAACTAGCGGCCTCTACGAGCAGTACTTC.

The rearrangement uses TRBV30 and TRBJ1-2, with 7 bases that match TRBD1. Trimming removed 3 bases from V and 10 bases from J; junction bases left unmatched: 8. This CDR3 is 12 amino acids long. Germline V CDR1 and CDR2: GTSNPN, SVGIG (reference sequence). The chain's CDR3 is CAWSGGTEAYTF. The CDR3, as DNA: TGTGCCTGGAGCGGGGGGACAGAAGCCTACACCTTC.

The chain combines TRBV5-6 with TRBJ2-1, with D possibly matching TRBD1 (6 bases). The CDR3 is 13 amino acids. Germline-derived CDR1 and CDR2 are SGHDT and YYEEEE. Trimming removed 3 bases at V and 9 bases at J, with 13 bases between. The CDR3, as DNA: TGTGCCAGCAGCTCCCAGGGGCTACGTGAGCAGTTCTTC. The encoded protein is CASSSQGLREQFF.

This chain connects TRBV30 to TRBJ1-1, with 7 bases aligning to TRBD1. CDR1 is GTSNPN and CDR2 is SVGIG in the germline V gene (reference sequence). The CDR3 consists of 16 residues. Trimming took 4 bases from V and 0 from J; bases not matched to a gene: 11. CDR3 DNA: TGTGCCTGGACCAAAACGACAGGGATTCTGAACACTGAAGCTTTCTTT. This sequence encodes CAWTKTTGILNTEAFF.

Here the CDR3 DNA reads TGTGCCAGCAGGACAGATAATGAAAAACTGTTTTTT. This encodes CASRTDNEKLFF. V usage is TRBV6-1 and J usage is TRBJ1-4, with a weak D call TRBD1 (5 bases). This CDR3 is 12 amino acids long. V was shortened by 6 bases and J by 4 bases, with 6 bases between the two germline ends. Per the germline V gene, CDR1 is MNHNS and CDR2 is SASEGT.

The CDR3 region has the DNA TGTGCCAGCAGCTCGTCAGGGCAGCAGTACTTC. Translation: CASSSSGQQYF. The chain uses TRBV11-2 and TRBJ2-7; possible D gene TRBD1, 5 bases. Germline V CDR1 and CDR2: SGHAT, FQNNGV. The CDR3 runs to 11 residues. Trimming cost V 4 bases and J 8 bases, with 9 bases left between them. The complete variable domain, with remaining parts taken from reference TRBV11-2 and TRBJ2-7, reads EAGVAQSPRYKIIEKRQSVAFWCNPISGHATLYWYQQILGQGPKLLIQFQNNGVVDDSQLPKDRFSAERLKGVDSTLKIQPAKLEDSAVYLCASSSSGQQYFGPGTRLTVT.

V gene TRBV28 combines with J gene TRBJ2-7; D may be TRBD1 or TRBD2 (5 bases each). This CDR3 has 13 residues. V was cut by 4 bases and J by 2 bases, with 9 bases left in between. Germline assignment: CDR1 MDHEN and CDR2 SYDVKM. The CDR3 sequence is CASSWGSPYEQYF. The CDR3 DNA reads as TGTGCCAGCAGTTGGGGGTCACCCTACGAGCAGTACTTC.

On this clone: The identical CDR3 is also encoded by other nucleotide sequences in the sample. The rearrangement links TRBV28 to TRBJ2-5; 7 bases are shared with TRBD2. The germline gives CDR1 MDHEN, CDR2 SYDVKM. Germline trimming cut 3 bases from V and 4 bases from J; bases unmatched to any gene: 2. The CDR3 runs to 13 residues. CDR3 bases: TGTGCCAGCAGTTTGGGGGGGGGAGAGACCCAGTACTTC. It translates to CASSLGGGETQYF.

The rearrangement links TRBV4-2 to TRBJ2-7; 10 bases are shared with TRBD1. Germline trimming cut 4 bases from V and 6 bases from J; bases unmatched to any gene: 12. This CDR3 is built from 16 residues. Germline V gene lookup returns CDR1 LGHNA and CDR2 YNFKEQ. CDR3: CASSPASGTGEREQYF. The CDR3, as DNA: TGTGCCAGCAGCCCCGCGTCCGGGACAGGGGAACGCGAGCAGTACTTC.

The chain links TRBV11-2 to TRBJ2-7; TRBD2 aligns across 9 bases. The CDR3 consists of 19 residues. The V gene end was trimmed by 1 base and the J gene end by 3 bases; junction bases not matched to a gene: 16. Germline V gene data show CDR1 as SGHAT and CDR2 as FQNNGV. CDR3 DNA: TGTGCCAGCAGCTTAGCTGGGCTAGCGGGGCCCCTCCATTTCTACGAGCAGTACTTC. This encodes CASSLAGLAGPLHFYEQYF.

Note on this clone: Other nucleotide sequences from this sample produce the same CDR3. The V call is TRBV18, the J call TRBJ1-1; D possibly corresponds to TRBD1 (5 bases). CDR3 length: 13 residues. V was trimmed by 6 bases and J by 1 base, leaving 9 bases between them. In germline, CDR1 is KGHSH, CDR2 LQKENI. The CDR3 spells CASSQRGNTEAFF. CDR3 nucleotides: TGTGCCAGCTCCCAGAGGGGGAACACTGAAGCTTTCTTT.

This chain uses TRBV2 with TRBJ2-7; D is ambiguous. V shed 1 base and J shed 0 bases, with 13 bases lying between them. The CDR3 spans 16 residues. CDR1 SNHLY and CDR2 FYNNEI come from the germline V gene. The CDR3 protein is CASSEGSFSVSYEQYF. The CDR3 coding sequence is TGTGCCAGCAGTGAAGGGTCTTTTTCCGTCTCCTACGAGCAGTACTTC.

V is TRBV19 and J is TRBJ1-4, with 10 bases fitting TRBD1. V shed 3 bases, J shed 2 bases, and the junction held 9 bases outside the gene matches. The germline CDR1 and CDR2 sequences are LNHDA and SQIVND (reference sequence). The CDR3 consists of 18 residues. The CDR3 is CASSIRDRGTGTNEKLFF. CDR3 DNA sequence: TGTGCCAGTAGTATCCGGGACAGGGGAACTGGGACTAATGAAAAACTGTTTTTT.

The rearrangement uses TRBV5-1 and TRBJ1-4, with unresolved D. Looked up from germline, CDR1 is SGHRS and CDR2 is YFSETQ. Trimming removed 0 bases from V and 3 bases from J, with 9 bases in between. The length of the CDR3 is 15 residues. The DNA for the CDR3 is TGCGCCAGCAGCTTGGCTCCGGGCGCTAATGAAAAACTGTTTTTT. It is translated as CASSLAPGANEKLFF.

The chain employs TRBV6-5 and TRBJ1-6; D not certain. This CDR3 contains 15 residues. In germline, CDR1 is MNHEY, CDR2 SVGAGI. V lost 8 bases and J lost 2, with 13 bases in between. The CDR3: CASSRAGPYNSPLHF. In DNA form, the CDR3 reads TGTGCCAGCTCCCGGGCAGGCCCCTATAATTCACCCCTCCACTTT.

This chain uses TRBV6-1 with TRBJ2-7, with TRBD2 as a possible D gene (6 bases). Trimming stripped 1 base from V and 3 bases from J, with 25 bases between. The CDR3 totals 19 residues. Per germline, CDR1 MNHNS and CDR2 SASEGT. The DNA of the CDR3 is TGTGCCAGCAGTGAAGGGGCACTGGCGTTGATCGCGGGGTGCTACGAGCAGTACTTC. As protein: CASSEGALALIAGCYEQYF.

The rearrangement uses TRBV6-5 and TRBJ2-1; no clear D gene. With 3 bases removed from V and 5 bases from J, the gap between germline ends came to 17 bases. This CDR3 contains 16 residues. Germline V gives CDR1 MNHEY, CDR2 SVGAGI. The CDR3: CASSYMTSSSHNEQFF. The CDR3, as DNA: TGTGCCAGCAGTTATATGACCTCCTCATCCCACAATGAGCAGTTCTTC.

The rearrangement joins TRBV18 to TRBJ1-5; no definite D call. Trimming pared 2 bases from V and 4 bases from J, leaving 9 bases between. Germline CDR1 reads KGHSH; CDR2 reads LQKENI. The CDR3 consists of 14 residues. CDR3 loop: CASSPYTANQPQHF. The DNA of the CDR3 is TGTGCCAGCTCACCATACACGGCTAATCAGCCCCAGCATTTT.

This clone was found once. V and J are TRBV18 and TRBJ2-7; D possibly matches TRBD1 or TRBD2 (5 bases each). CDR3 length equals 15 residues. Deletions cut 6 bases from V and 2 bases from J, with 17 bases between. Per the germline V gene, CDR1 is KGHSH and CDR2 is LQKENI. The CDR3 is CASSPGASSAYEQYF. CDR3 nucleotides: TGTGCCAGCTCCCCCGGGGCTAGTTCGGCCTACGAGCAGTACTTC.

This chain connects TRBV7-2 to TRBJ1-2; D unresolved. CDR1 and CDR2 from the germline V gene are SGHTA and FQGNSA. This CDR3 has 15 amino acids. V lost 7 bases and J lost 0, with 15 bases in between. CDR3 loop: CASTVLRSSNYGYTF. The CDR3, as DNA: TGTGCCAGCACCGTTTTAAGGAGTTCTAACTATGGCTACACCTTC.